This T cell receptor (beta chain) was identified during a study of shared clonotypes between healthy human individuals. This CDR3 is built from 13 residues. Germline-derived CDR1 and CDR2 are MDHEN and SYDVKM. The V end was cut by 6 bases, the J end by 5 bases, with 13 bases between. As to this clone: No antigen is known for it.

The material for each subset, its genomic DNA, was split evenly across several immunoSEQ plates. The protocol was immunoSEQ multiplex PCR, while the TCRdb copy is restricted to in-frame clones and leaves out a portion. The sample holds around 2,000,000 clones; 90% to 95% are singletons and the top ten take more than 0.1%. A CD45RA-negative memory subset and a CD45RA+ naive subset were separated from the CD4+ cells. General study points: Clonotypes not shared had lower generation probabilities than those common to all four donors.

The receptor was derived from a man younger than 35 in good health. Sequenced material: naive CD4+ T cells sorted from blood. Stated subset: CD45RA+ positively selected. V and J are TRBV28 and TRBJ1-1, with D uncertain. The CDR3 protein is CASSPSGVTEAFF. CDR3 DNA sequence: TGTGCCAGCAGCCCCAGTGGGGTTACTGAAGCTTTCTTT.